The 13 T cell receptor beta chains listed next were all sequenced from one sample in a study of response to subunit inactivated influenza vaccine. TCRdb reprocessed the RT-PCR reads via MiXCR and lists one record per CDR3 protein. Of 500,000 to 550,000 distinct CDR3 sequences listed, roughly 25% were seen once; the top ten hold 2.5% to 3%. This same sample was also taken into another study, of T cells expressing NK-cell markers. As that study records: TCR beta libraries carry UMIs added by 5'RACE template switching.

Here the sequenced sample was CD4+ T cells sorted from PBMCs, taken approximately 12 days after vaccination. The receptors stem from a middle-aged man who received an inactivated influenza vaccine.

The chain carries TRBV6-2 or TRBV6-3 and TRBJ1-1, with TRBD1 matching over 12 bases. In germline, CDR1 is MNHEY, CDR2 SVGEGT. The CDR3 length is 17 residues. V trimming: 7 bases; J trimming: 3 bases; junction bases outside the gene matches: 12. In nucleotides, the CDR3 is TGTGCCAGCACCCCGGGACAGGGGGCGCGTAGGGACACTGAAGCTTTCTTT. Its protein is CASTPGQGARRDTEAFF.

The rearrangement joins TRBV12-3 or TRBV12-4 to TRBJ2-1; 10 nucleotides align to TRBD2. V lost 2 bases, J lost 10 bases, and 5 bases stayed unmatched. The CDR3 length is 14 residues. This CDR3 is CASSLKRGGGEQFF. The CDR3 nucleotides read TGTGCCAGCAGTTTAAAGCGGGGGGGCGGGGAGCAGTTCTTC.

The chain has TRBV20-1 and TRBJ2-1; TRBD1 aligns across 7 bases. Unmatched junction bases numbered 2, after V lost 8 bases and J lost 1 base. The V gene's germline CDR1 is DFQATT and CDR2 SNEGSKA (reference sequence). The CDR3 has 12 residues. CDR3 amino acids: CSLQGSYNEQFF. CDR3 bases: TGCAGTCTACAGGGGTCCTACAATGAGCAGTTCTTC.

This clonotype was seen only a few times. V and J are TRBV11-1 and TRBJ1-6; weak D call: TRBD1 (5 bases). V was cut by 1 base and J by 14 bases, with 15 bases left in between. The V gene's germline CDR1 is SGHAT and CDR2 FQDESV (reference sequence). CDR3 length equals 14 residues. CDR3 residues: CASSLGQGFPTLHF. The DNA of the CDR3 is TGTGCCAGCAGCTTAGGTCAGGGTTTTCCGACCCTCCACTTT.

J is TRBJ1-3 and V is TRBV30, with D hard to call. This CDR3 spans 16 amino acids. V was cut by 3 bases and J by 0 bases, with 15 bases left in between. In germline, CDR1 is GTSNPN, CDR2 SVGIG (reference sequence). The CDR3 DNA reads as TGTGCCTGGAGCCTAGGACTGCTCCGCTCTGGAAACACCATATATTTT. This translates into CAWSLGLLRSGNTIYF.

The J gene is TRBJ1-1, the V gene TRBV2; D gene ambiguous. Germline CDR1 and CDR2: SNHLY and FYNNEI. This CDR3 has 12 amino acids. V lost 4 bases and J 2 bases, leaving 5 bases between the germline ends. Here the CDR3 DNA reads TGTGCCAGCAGTGTTTCCAACACTGAAGCTTTCTTT. Amino acid sequence: CASSVSNTEAFF.

This clonotype was seen once. The V gene is TRBV13, the J gene TRBJ2-4; D uncertain. The CDR3 loop spans 14 amino acids. Trimming removed 2 bases at V and 5 bases at J, with 10 bases between. CDR1 and CDR2 (germline): PRHDT, FYEKMQ (reference sequence). The CDR3 DNA sequence: TGTGCCAGCAGCTTATCAGGTTTGGAAAACATTCAGTACTTC. Translation gives CASSLSGLENIQYF.

This clonotype was observed at least ten times. This chain links TRBV3-1 with TRBJ2-1, with 7 bases aligning to TRBD1. Germline assignment: CDR1 LGHDT and CDR2 YNNKEL (reference sequence). The CDR3 is 15 amino acids. The V and J ends lost 4 bases and 1 base, in that order; junction bases with no gene match: 4. CDR3: CASSRGQISYNEQFF. The CDR3 nucleotides are TGTGCCAGCAGCCGGGGACAGATTTCCTACAATGAGCAGTTCTTC.

This clonotype has just a few counts. The gene calls are TRBV4-3 and TRBJ2-5, with 9 bases fitting TRBD1. The V gene's germline CDR1 is LGHNA and CDR2 YSLEER. CDR3 length: 17 amino acids. The V and J ends lost 0 bases and 1 base, in that order; junction bases with no gene match: 6. CDR3 DNA sequence: TGCGCCAGCAGCCAAGATCACAGGGGGCGCTTCCAAGAGACCCAGTACTTC. The encoded protein is CASSQDHRGRFQETQYF.

Points on this clonotype: The junction departs from germline at one end; a sequencing error may be responsible. This chain links TRBV20-1 with TRBJ1-1, with D possibly being TRBD1 (5 bases). CDR3 length equals 14 residues. Per germline, CDR1 DFQATT and CDR2 SNEGSKA (reference sequence). The CDR3 loop reads CSARGRQKNTEAFF. The DNA for the CDR3 is TGCAGTGCAAGAGGGAGACAGAAGAACACTGAAGCTTTCTTT.

The chain combines TRBV29-1 with TRBJ1-5, with 8 positions matching TRBD1. The trim removed 7 bases at V and 6 bases at J, leaving 11 bases unmatched. Germline V lookup: CDR1 SQVTM, CDR2 ANQGSEA. CDR3 length: 14 residues. CDR3 in DNA: TGCAGCGCCTCCTTGCAGGGGGCGAGTCAGCCCCAGCATTTT. It translates to CSASLQGASQPQHF.

The genes are TRBV7-2 and TRBJ2-5; 8 bases agree with TRBD2. Germline V gene sequence: CDR1 SGHTA, CDR2 FQGNSA. V gave up 2 bases and J gave up 4 bases; unmatched junction bases: 3. The CDR3 runs to 14 residues. DNA of the CDR3: TGTGCCAGCAGCTTAAACGCGGGGGGAGAGACCCAGTACTTC. It yields the protein CASSLNAGGETQYF. Full variable domain (outside the CDR3, taken from reference TRBV7-2 and TRBJ2-5): GAGVSQSPSNKVTEKGKDVELRCDPISGHTALYWYRQSLGQGLEFLIYFQGNSAPDKSGLPSDRFSAERTGGSVSTLTIQRTQQEDSAVYLCASSLNAGGETQYFGPGTRLLVL.

This clonotype was seen more than once but under ten times. The chain is built from TRBV20-1 and TRBJ2-5; D is tentatively TRBD1 or TRBD2 (5 bases each). V was trimmed by 1 base and J by 0 bases, leaving 12 bases between them. This CDR3 has 15 amino acids. In germline, CDR1 is DFQATT, CDR2 SNEGSKA (reference sequence). The CDR3 loop reads CSARVGGSHQETQYF. The CDR3 DNA reads TGCAGTGCTAGAGTTGGGGGATCCCACCAAGAGACCCAGTACTTC.